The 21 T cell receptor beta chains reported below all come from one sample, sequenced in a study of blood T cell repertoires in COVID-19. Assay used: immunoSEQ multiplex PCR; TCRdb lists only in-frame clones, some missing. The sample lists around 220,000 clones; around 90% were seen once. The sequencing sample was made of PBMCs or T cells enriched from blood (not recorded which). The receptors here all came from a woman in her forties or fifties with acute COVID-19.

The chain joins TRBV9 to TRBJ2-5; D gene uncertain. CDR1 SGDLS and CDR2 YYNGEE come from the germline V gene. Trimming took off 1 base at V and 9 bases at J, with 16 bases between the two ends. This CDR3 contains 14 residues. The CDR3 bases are TGTGCCAGCAGCGTAATGGTCGTCGGAGACGCCCAGTACTTC. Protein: CASSVMVVGDAQYF.

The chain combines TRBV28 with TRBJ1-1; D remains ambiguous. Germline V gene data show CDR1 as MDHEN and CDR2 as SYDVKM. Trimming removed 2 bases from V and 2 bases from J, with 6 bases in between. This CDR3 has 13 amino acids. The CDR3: CASSLDRNTEAFF. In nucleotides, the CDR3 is TGTGCCAGCAGTTTAGATAGAAACACTGAAGCTTTCTTT.

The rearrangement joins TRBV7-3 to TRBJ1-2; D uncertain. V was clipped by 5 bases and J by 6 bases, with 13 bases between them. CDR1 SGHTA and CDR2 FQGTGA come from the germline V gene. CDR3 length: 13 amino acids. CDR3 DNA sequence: TGTGCCAGCAGCCCAGGTCCCGGGGATGGCTACACCTTC. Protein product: CASSPGPGDGYTF. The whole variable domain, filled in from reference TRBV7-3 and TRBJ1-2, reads GAGVSQTPSNKVTEKGKYVELRCDPISGHTALYWYRQSLGQGPEFLIYFQGTGAADDSGLPNDRFFAVRPEGSVSTLKIQRTERGDSAVYLCASSPGPGDGYTFGSGTRLTVV.

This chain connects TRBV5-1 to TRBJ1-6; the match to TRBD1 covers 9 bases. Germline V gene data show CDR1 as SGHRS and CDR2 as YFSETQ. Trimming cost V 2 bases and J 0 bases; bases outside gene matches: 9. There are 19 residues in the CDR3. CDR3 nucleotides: TGCGCCAGCAGCTTTGGGACAGGGTGGAGGAGCTCCTATAATTCACCCCTCCACTTT. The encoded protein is CASSFGTGWRSSYNSPLHF. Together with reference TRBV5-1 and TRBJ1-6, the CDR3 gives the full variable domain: KAGVTQTPRYLIKTRGQQVTLSCSPISGHRSVSWYQQTPGQGLQFLFEYFSETQRNKGNFPGRFSGRQFSNSRSEMNVSTLELGDSALYLCASSFGTGWRSSYNSPLHFGNGTRLTVT.

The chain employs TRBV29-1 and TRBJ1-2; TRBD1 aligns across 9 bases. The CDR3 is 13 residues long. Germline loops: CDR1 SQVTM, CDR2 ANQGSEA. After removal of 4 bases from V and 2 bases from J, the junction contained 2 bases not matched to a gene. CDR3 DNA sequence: TGCAGCGTTGGGACAGGGGAGAACTATGGCTACACCTTC. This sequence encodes CSVGTGENYGYTF.

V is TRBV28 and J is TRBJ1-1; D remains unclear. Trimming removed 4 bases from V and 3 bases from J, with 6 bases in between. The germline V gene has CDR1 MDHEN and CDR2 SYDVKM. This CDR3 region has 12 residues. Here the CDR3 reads CASSSRYTEAFF. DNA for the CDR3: TGTGCCAGCAGTTCTAGGTACACTGAAGCTTTCTTT.

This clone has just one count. CDR3 nucleotides: TGTGCCAGCAGCCTTTCCTCACAGCGGGACAAATATTTT. Amino acid sequence: CASSLSSQRDKYF. The chain couples TRBV7-9 to TRBJ2-3, with a possible D match to TRBD2 (7 bases). Trimming removed 5 bases at V and 15 bases at J, with 21 bases between. Per germline, CDR1 SEHNR and CDR2 FQNEAQ (reference sequence). The CDR3 spans 13 residues. Filled out from reference TRBV7-9 and TRBJ2-3, the complete variable domain reads DTGVSQNPRHKITKRGQNVTFRCDPISEHNRLYWYRQTLGQGPEFLTYFQNEAQLEKSRLLSDRFSAERPKGSFSTLEIQRTEQGDSAMYLCASSLSSQRDKYFGPGTRLTVL.

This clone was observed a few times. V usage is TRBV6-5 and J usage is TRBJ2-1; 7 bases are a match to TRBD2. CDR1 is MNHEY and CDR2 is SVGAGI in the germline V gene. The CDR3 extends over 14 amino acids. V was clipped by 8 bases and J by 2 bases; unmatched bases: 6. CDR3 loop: CASGGGPPYNEQFF. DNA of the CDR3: TGTGCCAGCGGGGGAGGGCCGCCCTACAATGAGCAGTTCTTC.

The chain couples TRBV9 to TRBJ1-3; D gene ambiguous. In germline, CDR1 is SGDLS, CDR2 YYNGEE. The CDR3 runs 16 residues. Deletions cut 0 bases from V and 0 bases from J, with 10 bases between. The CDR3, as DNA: TGTGCCAGCAGCGTAGCTACGGGGATCTCTGGAAACACCATATATTTT. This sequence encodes CASSVATGISGNTIYF.

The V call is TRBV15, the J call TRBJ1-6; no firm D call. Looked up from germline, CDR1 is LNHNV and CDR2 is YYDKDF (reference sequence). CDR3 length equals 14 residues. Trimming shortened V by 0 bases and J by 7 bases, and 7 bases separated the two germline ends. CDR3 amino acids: CATSRDYSNSPLHF. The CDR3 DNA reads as TGTGCCACCAGCAGAGATTACTCCAATTCACCCCTCCACTTT.

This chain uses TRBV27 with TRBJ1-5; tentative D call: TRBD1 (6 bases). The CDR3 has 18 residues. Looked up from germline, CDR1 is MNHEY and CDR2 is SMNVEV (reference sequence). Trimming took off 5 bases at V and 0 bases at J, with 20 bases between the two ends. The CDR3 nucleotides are TGTGCCAGCAGTAAATGGGGGACACAAACCAATAGCAATCAGCCCCAGCATTTT. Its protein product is CASSKWGTQTNSNQPQHF.

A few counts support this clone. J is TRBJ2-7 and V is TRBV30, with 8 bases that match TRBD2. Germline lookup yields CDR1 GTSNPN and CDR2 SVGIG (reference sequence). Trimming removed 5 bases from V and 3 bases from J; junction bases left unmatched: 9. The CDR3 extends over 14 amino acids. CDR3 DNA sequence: TGTGCCTGGGACAAGGGAGGGACTAGCTACGAGCAGTACTTC. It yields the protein CAWDKGGTSYEQYF.

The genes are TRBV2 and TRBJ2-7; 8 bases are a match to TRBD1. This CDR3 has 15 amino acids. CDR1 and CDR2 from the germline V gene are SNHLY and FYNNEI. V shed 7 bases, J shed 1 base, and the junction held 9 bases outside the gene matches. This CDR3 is CASNGQGSPSYEQYF. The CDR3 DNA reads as TGTGCCAGCAACGGACAGGGATCCCCATCCTACGAGCAGTACTTC. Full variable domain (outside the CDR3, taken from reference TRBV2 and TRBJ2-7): EPEVTQTPSHQVTQMGQEVILRCVPISNHLYFYWYRQILGQKVEFLVSFYNNEISEKSEIFDDQFSVERPDGSNFTLKIRSTKLEDSAMYFCASNGQGSPSYEQYFGPGTRLTVT.

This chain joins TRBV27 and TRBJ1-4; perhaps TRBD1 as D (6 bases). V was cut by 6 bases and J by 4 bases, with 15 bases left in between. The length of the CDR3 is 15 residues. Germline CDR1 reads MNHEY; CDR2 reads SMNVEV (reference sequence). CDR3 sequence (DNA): TGTGCCAGCAGGATAAACCAGGGGCTTAATGAAAAACTGTTTTTT. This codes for CASRINQGLNEKLFF.

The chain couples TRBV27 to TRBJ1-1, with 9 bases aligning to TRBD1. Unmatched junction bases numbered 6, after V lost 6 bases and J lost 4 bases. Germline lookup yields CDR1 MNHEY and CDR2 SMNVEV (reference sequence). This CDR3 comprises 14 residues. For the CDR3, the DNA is TGTGCCAGCAGCCGTACGACAGGGGGCACTGAAGCTTTCTTT. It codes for CASSRTTGGTEAFF.

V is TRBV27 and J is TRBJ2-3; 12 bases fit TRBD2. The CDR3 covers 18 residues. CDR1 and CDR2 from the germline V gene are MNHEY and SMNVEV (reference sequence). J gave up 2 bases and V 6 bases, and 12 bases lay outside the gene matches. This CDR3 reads CASSRTSGRPRYTDTQYF. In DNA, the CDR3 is TGTGCCAGCAGCCGAACTAGCGGGAGGCCCCGATACACAGATACGCAGTATTTT.

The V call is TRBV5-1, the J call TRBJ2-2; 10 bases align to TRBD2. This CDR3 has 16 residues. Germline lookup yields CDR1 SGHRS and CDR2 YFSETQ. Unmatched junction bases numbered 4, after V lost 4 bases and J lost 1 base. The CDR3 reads CASSRTSGGNTGELFF. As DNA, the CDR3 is TGCGCCAGCAGCCGGACTAGCGGAGGGAACACCGGGGAGCTGTTTTTT.

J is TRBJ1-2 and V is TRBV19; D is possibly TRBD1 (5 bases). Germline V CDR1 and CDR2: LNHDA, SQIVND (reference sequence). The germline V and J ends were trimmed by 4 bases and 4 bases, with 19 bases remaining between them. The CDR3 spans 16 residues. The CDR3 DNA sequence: TGTGCCAGTAGTACTGCAGACAGATGGGTTGCCTATGGCTACACCTTC. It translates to CASSTADRWVAYGYTF.

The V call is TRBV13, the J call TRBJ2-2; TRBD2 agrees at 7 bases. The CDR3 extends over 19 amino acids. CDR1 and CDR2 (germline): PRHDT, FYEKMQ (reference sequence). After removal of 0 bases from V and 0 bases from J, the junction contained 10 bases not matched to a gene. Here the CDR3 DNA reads TGTGCCAGCAGCTTAGGCCCCCGGTCTAGCGGAACGAACACCGGGGAGCTGTTTTTT. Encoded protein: CASSLGPRSSGTNTGELFF.

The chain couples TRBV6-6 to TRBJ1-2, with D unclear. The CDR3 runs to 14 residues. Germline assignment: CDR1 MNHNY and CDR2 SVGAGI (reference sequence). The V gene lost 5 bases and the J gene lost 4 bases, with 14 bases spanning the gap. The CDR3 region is CASSARTDSYGYTF. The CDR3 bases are TGTGCCAGCAGTGCCCGGACGGACTCCTATGGCTACACCTTC.

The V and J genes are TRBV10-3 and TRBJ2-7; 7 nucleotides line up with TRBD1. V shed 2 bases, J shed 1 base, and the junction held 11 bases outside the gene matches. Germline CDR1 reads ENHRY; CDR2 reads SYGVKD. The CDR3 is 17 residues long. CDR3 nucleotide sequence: TGTGCCATCAGTGAGGGCCTCAGACAGGGCTTATCCTACGAGCAGTACTTC. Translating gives CAISEGLRQGLSYEQYF.